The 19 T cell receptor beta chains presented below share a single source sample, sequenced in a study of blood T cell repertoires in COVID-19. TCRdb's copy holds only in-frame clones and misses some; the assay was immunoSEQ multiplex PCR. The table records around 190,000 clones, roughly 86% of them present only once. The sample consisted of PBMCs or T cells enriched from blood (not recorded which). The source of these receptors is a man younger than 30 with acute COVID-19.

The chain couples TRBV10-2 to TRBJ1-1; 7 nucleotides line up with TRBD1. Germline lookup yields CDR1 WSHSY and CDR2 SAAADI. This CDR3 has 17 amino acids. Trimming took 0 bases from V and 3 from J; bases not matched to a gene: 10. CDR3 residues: CASSESVQKGADTEAFF. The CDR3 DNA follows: TGCGCCAGCAGTGAGTCGGTGCAAAAGGGGGCGGACACTGAAGCTTTCTTT.

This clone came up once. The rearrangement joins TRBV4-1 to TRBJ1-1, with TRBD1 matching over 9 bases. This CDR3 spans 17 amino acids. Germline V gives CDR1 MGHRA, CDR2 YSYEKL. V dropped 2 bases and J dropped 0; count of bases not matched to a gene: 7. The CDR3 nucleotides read TGCGCCAGCAGCCAAAGCCCGGGACAGGGAATGAACACTGAAGCTTTCTTT. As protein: CASSQSPGQGMNTEAFF.

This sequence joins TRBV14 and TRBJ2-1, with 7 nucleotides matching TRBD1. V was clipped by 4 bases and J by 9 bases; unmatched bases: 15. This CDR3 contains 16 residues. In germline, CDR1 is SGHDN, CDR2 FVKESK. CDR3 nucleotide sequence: TGTGCCAGCAGCCCATCAACAGGGGAAAGGTTCGGTGAGCAGTTCTTC. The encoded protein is CASSPSTGERFGEQFF.

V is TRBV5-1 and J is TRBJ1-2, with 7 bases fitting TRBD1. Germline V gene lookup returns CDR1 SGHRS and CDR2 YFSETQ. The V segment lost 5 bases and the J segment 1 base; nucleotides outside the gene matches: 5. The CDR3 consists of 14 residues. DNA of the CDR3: TGCGCCAGCAGTACCGGACAGGATAACTATGGCTACACCTTC. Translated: CASSTGQDNYGYTF.

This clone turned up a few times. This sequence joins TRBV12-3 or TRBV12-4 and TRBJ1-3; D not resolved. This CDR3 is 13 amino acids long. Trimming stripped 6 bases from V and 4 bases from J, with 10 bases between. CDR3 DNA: TGTGCCAGCAGCACGAGGTTGGGAAACACCATATATTTT. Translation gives CASSTRLGNTIYF.

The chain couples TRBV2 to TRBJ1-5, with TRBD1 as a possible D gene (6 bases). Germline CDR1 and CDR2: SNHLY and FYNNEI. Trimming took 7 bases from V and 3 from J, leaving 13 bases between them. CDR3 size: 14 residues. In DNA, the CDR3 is TGTGCCAGCAAGGGGGACCGATTCAATCAGCCCCAGCATTTT. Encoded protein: CASKGDRFNQPQHF.

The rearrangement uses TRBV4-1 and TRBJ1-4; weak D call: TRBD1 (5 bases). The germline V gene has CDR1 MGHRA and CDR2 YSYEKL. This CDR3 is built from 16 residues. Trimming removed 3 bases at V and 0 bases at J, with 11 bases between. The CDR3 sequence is CASSQGTGPTNEKLFF. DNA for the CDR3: TGCGCCAGCAGCCAGGGAACAGGCCCAACTAATGAAAAACTGTTTTTT.

CDR3 bases: TGTGCCAGCAGTCTACTCTCCGACAGGGCGAACACCGGGGAGCTGTTTTTT. Its translation: CASSLLSDRANTGELFF. This chain joins TRBV28 and TRBJ2-2; 7 nucleotides agree with TRBD1. Per the germline V gene, CDR1 is MDHEN and CDR2 is SYDVKM. The V segment lost 5 bases and the J segment 0 bases; nucleotides outside the gene matches: 9. CDR3 length: 17 residues.

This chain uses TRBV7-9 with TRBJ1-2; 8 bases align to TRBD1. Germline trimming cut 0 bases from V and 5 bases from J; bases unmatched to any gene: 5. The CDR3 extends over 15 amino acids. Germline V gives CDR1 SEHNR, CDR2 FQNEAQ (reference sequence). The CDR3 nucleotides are TGTGCCAGCAGCTTAGCCGGACAGGGAGGATATGGCTACACCTTC. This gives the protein CASSLAGQGGYGYTF.

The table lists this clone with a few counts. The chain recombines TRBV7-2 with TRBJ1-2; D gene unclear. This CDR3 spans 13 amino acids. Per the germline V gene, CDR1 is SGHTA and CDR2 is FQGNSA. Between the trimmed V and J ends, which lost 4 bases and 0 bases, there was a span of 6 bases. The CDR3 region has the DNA TGTGCCAGCAGCTCAACAGCTAACTATGGCTACACCTTC. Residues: CASSSTANYGYTF.

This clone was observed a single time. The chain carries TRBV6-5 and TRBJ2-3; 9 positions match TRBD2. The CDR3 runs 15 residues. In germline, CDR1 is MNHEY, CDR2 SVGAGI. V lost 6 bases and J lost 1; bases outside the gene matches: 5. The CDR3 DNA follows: TGTGCCAGCAGCCGGACTAGCGCTCGCACAGATACGCAGTATTTT. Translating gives CASSRTSARTDTQYF.

This chain's CDR3 is CASSVDYLIGTQYF. CDR3 DNA: TGTGCCAGCAGCGTCGACTACCTGATTGGTACGCAGTATTTT. The rearrangement links TRBV9 to TRBJ2-3; D perhaps matches TRBD2 (5 bases). The CDR3 totals 14 residues. Germline CDR1 reads SGDLS; CDR2 reads YYNGEE. V was shortened by 2 bases and J by 8 bases, with 15 bases between the two germline ends.

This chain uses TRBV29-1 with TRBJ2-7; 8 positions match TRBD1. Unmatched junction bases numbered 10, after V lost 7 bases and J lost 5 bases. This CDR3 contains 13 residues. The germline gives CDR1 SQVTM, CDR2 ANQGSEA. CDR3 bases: TGCAGCGCTCGACAGGGGCTGTATGACGAGCAGTACTTC. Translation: CSARQGLYDEQYF.

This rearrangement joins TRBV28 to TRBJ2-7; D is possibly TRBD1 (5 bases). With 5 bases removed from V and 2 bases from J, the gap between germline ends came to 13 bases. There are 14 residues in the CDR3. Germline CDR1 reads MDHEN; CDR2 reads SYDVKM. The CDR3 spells CASSTGQPTYEQYF. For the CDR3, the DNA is TGTGCCAGCAGTACAGGACAACCTACCTACGAGCAGTACTTC.

The chain's CDR3 is CASSELAIEQYF. As DNA, the CDR3 is TGTGCCAGCAGCGAACTAGCGATAGAGCAGTACTTC. The chain carries TRBV11-3 and TRBJ2-7, with 7 positions matching TRBD2. V dropped 5 bases and J dropped 7; count of bases not matched to a gene: 5. Germline CDR1 is SGHNT and CDR2 is YENEEA. The CDR3 sequence is 12 residues long.

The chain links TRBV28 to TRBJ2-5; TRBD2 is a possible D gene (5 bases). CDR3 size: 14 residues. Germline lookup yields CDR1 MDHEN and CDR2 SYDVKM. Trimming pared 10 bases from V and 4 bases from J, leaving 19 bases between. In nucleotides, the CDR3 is TGTGCCACTTCAGGACGGGAAACTGGAGAGACCCAGTACTTC. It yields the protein CATSGRETGETQYF. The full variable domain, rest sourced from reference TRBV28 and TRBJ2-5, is DVKVTQSSRYLVKRTGEKVFLECVQDMDHENMFWYRQDPGLGLRLIYFSYDVKMKEKGDIPEGYSVSREKKERFSLILESASTNQTSMYLCATSGRETGETQYFGPGTRLLVL.

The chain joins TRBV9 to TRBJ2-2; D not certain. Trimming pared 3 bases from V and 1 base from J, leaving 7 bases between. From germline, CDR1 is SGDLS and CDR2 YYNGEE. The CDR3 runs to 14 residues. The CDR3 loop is CASSDEVNTGELFF. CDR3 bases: TGTGCCAGCAGCGACGAGGTGAACACCGGGGAGCTGTTTTTT.

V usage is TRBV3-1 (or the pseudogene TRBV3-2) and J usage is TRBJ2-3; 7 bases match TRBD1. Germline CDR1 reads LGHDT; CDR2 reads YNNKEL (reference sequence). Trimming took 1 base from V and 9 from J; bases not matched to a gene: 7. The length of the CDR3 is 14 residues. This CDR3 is CASSQVLTGDTQYF. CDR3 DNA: TGTGCCAGCAGCCAAGTTCTTACAGGGGACACGCAGTATTTT.

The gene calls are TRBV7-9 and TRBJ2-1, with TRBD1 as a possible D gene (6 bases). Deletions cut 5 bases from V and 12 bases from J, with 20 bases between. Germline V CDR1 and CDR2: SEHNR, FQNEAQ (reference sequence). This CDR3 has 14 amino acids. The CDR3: CASSPRTDAFGQFF. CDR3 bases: TGTGCCAGCAGCCCTCGGACAGATGCGTTTGGGCAGTTCTTC.